In its sample, the clone carrying this T cell receptor beta chain was seen a few times. This specimen belongs to a study of blood T cell repertoires in COVID-19. Whole-study context: The origin of the acute and convalescent COVID-19 samples was the United States, Italy and Spain. PBMCs, B-cell-depleted T cells, or T cells were the source of the cDNA or gDNA that made up the material.

V was shortened by 6 bases and J by 3 bases, with 14 bases between the two germline ends. The CDR3 is 14 amino acids. Germline V CDR1 and CDR2: MNHEY, SMNVEV (reference sequence). The repertoire was sequenced with immunoSEQ multiplex PCR; TCRdb's copy has only in-frame clones and lacks some. The table has 100,000 or so clones, around four fifths seen once; the top ten hold roughly 12%. The chain links TRBV27 to TRBJ1-1; unclear D gene. Sequenced material: peripheral blood. This TCR was sampled from a woman in her 70s with acute or convalescent COVID-19. For the CDR3, the DNA is TGTGCCAGCAGCTCCGGTAGTGAAGACACTGAAGCTTTCTTT. Translation: CASSSGSEDTEAFF.